This T cell receptor beta chain was captured in a study of T cell responses to AZD1222 COVID-19 vaccine. Study conclusions and caveats: The donor cohort was predominantly white British with a female majority, and clonal diversity may have been underestimated. No day 14 peak samples; only post-peak repertoires were characterized. Only 5 or 6 people who got AZD1222 tested seropositive at baseline.

The method was immunoSEQ multiplex PCR; TCRdb's version includes in-frame clones alone and lacks a portion of them. The repertoire includes roughly 120,000 clones, around 92% of them detected once, and 14% sits in the top ten. The length of the CDR3 is 15 residues. V was pared by 0 bases and J by 5 bases, with 12 bases between. CDR1 is MNHEY, CDR2 SMNVEV, per germline (reference sequence). About this clone: What it binds is not known.

The input for sequencing was peripheral blood, taken on day 0 of AZD1222 vaccination. The V gene is TRBV27, the J gene TRBJ2-3; D is unresolved. The TCR sequence derives from an adult in good health. The CDR3 sequence: CASSLSEWAGDTQYF. CDR3 DNA: TGTGCCAGCAGTTTATCGGAGTGGGCAGGAGATACGCAGTATTTT.